This T cell receptor (beta chain) was documented in a study of shared clonotypes between healthy human individuals. TCRdb's table, derived via immunoSEQ multiplex PCR, lists solely in-frame clones and lacks some. The sample holds around 990,000 clones; roughly 80% are singletons and the top ten take roughly 0.9%. The V gene's germline CDR1 is MDHEN and CDR2 SYDVKM. The junction had 4 bases not matched to a gene; V was cut back by 2 bases and J by 5 bases. The CDR3 runs to 15 residues. Material for sequencing was memory CD4+ T cells from PBMCs. Specified subset: CD45RA-negative fraction. The chain employs TRBV28 and TRBJ1-4; TRBD1 agrees at 8 bases. The sequence derives from a man aged 18 to 29 in good health. Some clones in this sample may be carry-over from other donors' samples. This chain's CDR3 is CASSLGGTGNEKLFF. In DNA form, the CDR3 reads TGTGCCAGCAGTTTAGGCGGGACAGGAAATGAAAAACTGTTTTTT.